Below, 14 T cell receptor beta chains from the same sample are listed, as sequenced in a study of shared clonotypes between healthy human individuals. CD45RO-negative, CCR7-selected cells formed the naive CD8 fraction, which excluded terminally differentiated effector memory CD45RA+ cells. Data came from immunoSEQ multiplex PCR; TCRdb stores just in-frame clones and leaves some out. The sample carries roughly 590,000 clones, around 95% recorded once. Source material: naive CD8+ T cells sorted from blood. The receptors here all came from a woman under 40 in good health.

The CDR3 sequence is CASSLSAGGLSEQYF. CDR3 coding DNA: TGTGCCAGCAGTTTATCTGCGGGAGGGCTGTCTGAGCAGTACTTC. This chain joins TRBV27 and TRBJ2-7; 9 nucleotides match TRBD2. CDR1 is MNHEY and CDR2 is SMNVEV in the germline V gene (reference sequence). Trimming took 0 bases from V and 7 from J; bases not matched to a gene: 7. The length of the CDR3 is 15 residues.

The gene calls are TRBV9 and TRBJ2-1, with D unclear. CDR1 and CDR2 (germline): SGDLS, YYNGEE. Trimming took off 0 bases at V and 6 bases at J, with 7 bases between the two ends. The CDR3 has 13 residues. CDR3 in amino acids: CASSVELTNEQFF. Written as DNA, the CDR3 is TGTGCCAGCAGCGTAGAACTAACCAATGAGCAGTTCTTC.

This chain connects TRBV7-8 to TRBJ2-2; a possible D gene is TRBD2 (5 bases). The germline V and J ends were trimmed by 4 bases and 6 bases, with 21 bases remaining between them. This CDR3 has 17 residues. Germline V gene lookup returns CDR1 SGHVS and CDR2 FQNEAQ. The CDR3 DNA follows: TGTGCCAGCAGCTCGGTTCTTAAGAGGAGGTACGCCGGGGAGCTGTTTTTT. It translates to CASSSVLKRRYAGELFF. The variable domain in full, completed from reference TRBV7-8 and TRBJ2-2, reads GAGVSQSPRYKVAKRGQDVALRCDPISGHVSLFWYQQALGQGPEFLTYFQNEAQLDKSGLPSDRFFAERPEGSVSTLKIQRTQQEDSAVYLCASSSVLKRRYAGELFFGEGSRLTVL.

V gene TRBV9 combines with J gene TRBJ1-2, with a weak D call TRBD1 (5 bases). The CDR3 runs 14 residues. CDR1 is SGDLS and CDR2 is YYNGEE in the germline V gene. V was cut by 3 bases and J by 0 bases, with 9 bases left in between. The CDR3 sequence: CASSDRQTNYGYTF. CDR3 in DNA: TGTGCCAGCAGCGACCGACAGACTAACTATGGCTACACCTTC.

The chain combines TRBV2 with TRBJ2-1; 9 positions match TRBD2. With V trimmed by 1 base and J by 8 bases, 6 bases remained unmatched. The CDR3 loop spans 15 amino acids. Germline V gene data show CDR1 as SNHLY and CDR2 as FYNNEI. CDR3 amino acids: CASSEGLAAVYEQFF. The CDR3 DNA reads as TGTGCCAGCAGTGAAGGACTAGCGGCGGTTTATGAGCAGTTCTTC.

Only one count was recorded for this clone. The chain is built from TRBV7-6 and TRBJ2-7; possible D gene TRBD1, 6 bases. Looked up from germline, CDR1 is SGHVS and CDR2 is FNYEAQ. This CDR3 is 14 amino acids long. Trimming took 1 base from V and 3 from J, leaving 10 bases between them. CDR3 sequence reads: CASSLVGGGYEQYF. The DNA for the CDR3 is TGTGCCAGCAGCTTAGTTGGGGGCGGCTACGAGCAGTACTTC.

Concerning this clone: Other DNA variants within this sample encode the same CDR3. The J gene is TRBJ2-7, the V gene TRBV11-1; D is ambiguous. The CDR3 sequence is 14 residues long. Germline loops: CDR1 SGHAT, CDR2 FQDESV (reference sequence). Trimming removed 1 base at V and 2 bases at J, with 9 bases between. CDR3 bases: TGTGCCAGCAGCTTAGTTGGGTCAGCCTACGAGCAGTACTTC. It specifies CASSLVGSAYEQYF.

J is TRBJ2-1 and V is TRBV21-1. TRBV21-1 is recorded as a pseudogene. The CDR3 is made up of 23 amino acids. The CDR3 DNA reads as TGTGCCAGCAGCAAAGATTCACATCCTGGGATGGTTTGTGCGACGAGCTCCTACAATGAGCAGTTCTTC. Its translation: CASSKDSHPGMVCATSSYNEQFF.

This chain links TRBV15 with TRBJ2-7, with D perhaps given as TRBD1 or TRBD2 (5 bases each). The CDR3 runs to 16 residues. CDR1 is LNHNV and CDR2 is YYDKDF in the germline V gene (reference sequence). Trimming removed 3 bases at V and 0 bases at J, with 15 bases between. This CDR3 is CATSSGRGANSYEQYF. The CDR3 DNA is TGTGCCACCAGCAGTGGTAGAGGGGCCAACTCCTACGAGCAGTACTTC.

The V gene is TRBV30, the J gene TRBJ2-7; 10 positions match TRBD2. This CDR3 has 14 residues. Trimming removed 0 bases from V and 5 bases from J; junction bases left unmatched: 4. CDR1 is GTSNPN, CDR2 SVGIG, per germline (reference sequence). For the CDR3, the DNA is TGTGCCTGGAGTGTCGCTAGCGGGAGCCACGAGCAGTACTTC. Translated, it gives CAWSVASGSHEQYF.

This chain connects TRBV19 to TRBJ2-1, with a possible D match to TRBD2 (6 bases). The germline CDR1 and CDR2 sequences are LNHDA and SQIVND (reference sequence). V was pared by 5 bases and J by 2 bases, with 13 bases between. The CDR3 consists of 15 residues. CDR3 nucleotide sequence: TGTGCCAGTAGTTTTAGCGGATCTCCCTACAATGAGCAGTTCTTC. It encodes CASSFSGSPYNEQFF.

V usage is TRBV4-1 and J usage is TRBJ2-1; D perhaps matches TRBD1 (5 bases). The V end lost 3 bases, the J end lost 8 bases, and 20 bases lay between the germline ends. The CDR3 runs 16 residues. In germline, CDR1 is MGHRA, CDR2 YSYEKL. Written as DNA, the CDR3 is TGCGCCAGCAGCCAGGATGGGGATCCGGAAGGGGATGAGCAGTTCTTC. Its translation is CASSQDGDPEGDEQFF.

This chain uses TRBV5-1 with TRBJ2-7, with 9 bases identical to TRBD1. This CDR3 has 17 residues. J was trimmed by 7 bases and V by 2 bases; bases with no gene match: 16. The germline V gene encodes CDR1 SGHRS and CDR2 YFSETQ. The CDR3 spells CASSLTWGQGVVGEQYF. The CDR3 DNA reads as TGCGCCAGCAGCTTAACGTGGGGACAGGGAGTGGTTGGTGAGCAGTACTTC. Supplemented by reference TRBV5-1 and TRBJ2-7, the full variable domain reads KAGVTQTPRYLIKTRGQQVTLSCSPISGHRSVSWYQQTPGQGLQFLFEYFSETQRNKGNFPGRFSGRQFSNSRSEMNVSTLELGDSALYLCASSLTWGQGVVGEQYFGPGTRLTVT.

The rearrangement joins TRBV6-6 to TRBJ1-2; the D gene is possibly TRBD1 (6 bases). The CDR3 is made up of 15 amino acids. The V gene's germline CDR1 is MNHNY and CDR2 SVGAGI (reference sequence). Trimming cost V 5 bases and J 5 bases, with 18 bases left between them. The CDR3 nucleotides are TGTGCCAGCAGTCTTGAAGGCAGGGGAAGTTATGGCTACACCTTC. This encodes CASSLEGRGSYGYTF.